Listed below are T cell receptor beta chains from one sample, sequenced in a study of blood T cell repertoires in COVID-19. Clones were read by immunoSEQ multiplex PCR, and TCRdb kept only the in-frame ones, dropping some. The repertoire holds 91,000 or so clones, roughly four fifths seen once, with under 7.5% in the top ten. Input material: peripheral blood. Receptors were obtained from a man aged 45-60 years with active or convalescent COVID-19. Both conserved end residues are part of each CDR3. Each record gives: V gene, CDR3 protein.

v_call: TRBV19
cdr3_aa: CASSLSLGQHEQFF

v_call: TRBV7-8
cdr3_aa: CASSLVVAAGLQTDTQYF

v_call: TRBV5-6
cdr3_aa: CASSLRPGNQPQHF

v_call: TRBV2
cdr3_aa: CASSVRPSSTDTQYF

v_call: TRBV6-1
cdr3_aa: CASSESTGYNSPLHF

v_call: TRBV7-9
cdr3_aa: CASSAGQGAHGYTF

v_call: TRBV10-1
cdr3_aa: CASRQGEGYNEQFF

v_call: TRBV19
cdr3_aa: CASSWTGVDEQFF

v_call: TRBV5-6
cdr3_aa: CASSVYNKETQYF

v_call: TRBV20-1
cdr3_aa: CSASRVLDSRYSNQPQHF

v_call: TRBV24-1
cdr3_aa: CATSDESGGNTIYF

v_call: TRBV11-2
cdr3_aa: CASSPRTGNGNTIYF

v_call: TRBV3-1/TRBV3-2
cdr3_aa: CASSPSSVAGELFF

v_call: TRBV19
cdr3_aa: CASRTPGLLDTGELFF

v_call: TRBV5-4
cdr3_aa: CASSLDKSISPLHF

v_call: TRBV30
cdr3_aa: CALTGGNTEAFF

v_call: TRBV11-3
cdr3_aa: CASSLGLAGTGELFF

v_call: TRBV7-9
cdr3_aa: CASSVLQGDTQYF

v_call: TRBV7-9
cdr3_aa: CASSLGLGATEAFF

v_call: TRBV28
cdr3_aa: CASSLWDRGSDTQYF

v_call: TRBV5-1
cdr3_aa: CASSRQGEGGETQYF

v_call: TRBV5-1
cdr3_aa: CASSSSGGVYNEQFF

v_call: TRBV5-1
cdr3_aa: CASSSSSRVRDTEAFF

v_call: TRBV12-3/TRBV12-4
cdr3_aa: CASSLQGINEQYF

v_call: TRBV3-1/TRBV3-2
cdr3_aa: CASSQMTGGVLTF

v_call: TRBV9
cdr3_aa: CASSVGAGETYNEQFF

v_call: TRBV28
cdr3_aa: CASSKEAWGAEAFF

v_call: TRBV5-1
cdr3_aa: CASSLETGANSPLHF

v_call: TRBV7-8
cdr3_aa: CASSLVVGGNTEAFF

v_call: TRBV9
cdr3_aa: CASSVAGEMNTEAFF

v_call: TRBV3-1/TRBV3-2
cdr3_aa: CASSKDRGGYGYTF

v_call: TRBV18
cdr3_aa: CASSNFNSNQPQHF

v_call: TRBV6-5
cdr3_aa: CASSPFGTTNYGYTF

v_call: TRBV2
cdr3_aa: CASRSGTGIYGYTF

v_call: TRBV15
cdr3_aa: CATSRDLRGSAGELFF

v_call: TRBV6-4
cdr3_aa: CASRRQGSQPQHF

v_call: TRBV27
cdr3_aa: CASSFRNSPLHF

v_call: TRBV20-1
cdr3_aa: CSASRYSSYNEQFF

v_call: TRBV5-4
cdr3_aa: CASSPLVGQQETQYF

v_call: TRBV9
cdr3_aa: CASSVRPSGVNEQYF

v_call: TRBV28
cdr3_aa: CASSSAGATFREQFF

v_call: TRBV7-8
cdr3_aa: CASSLGTGDYGYTF

v_call: TRBV19
cdr3_aa: CASRPPGTLTGELFF

v_call: TRBV7-6
cdr3_aa: CASSSGSQETQYF

v_call: TRBV23-1
cdr3_aa: CASSQGPGGRNQPQHF

v_call: TRBV5-1
cdr3_aa: CASTLGQPGETQYF

v_call: TRBV10-3
cdr3_aa: CAISESTQVVRNSPLHF

v_call: TRBV19
cdr3_aa: CASSIGSSYNEQFF

v_call: TRBV30
cdr3_aa: CAWTQSRETQYF

v_call: TRBV19
cdr3_aa: CASRAGGTETQYF

v_call: TRBV30
cdr3_aa: CAWTPDRDRSPLHF

v_call: TRBV6-1
cdr3_aa: CASSESPWATLSYTF

v_call: TRBV28
cdr3_aa: CASSFQAISGNTIYF

v_call: TRBV20-1
cdr3_aa: CSARSEKLFF